This is a list of T cell receptor beta chains from one sample in a study of blood T cell repertoires in COVID-19. Data came from immunoSEQ multiplex PCR; TCRdb stores just in-frame clones and leaves some out. Of over 150,000 clones listed, over 90% are singletons. Material: peripheral blood. The receptors were gathered from a man between 45 and 60 years old with acute or convalescent COVID-19. Each CDR3 is given with its conserved first and last residue. The D gene is left open where the match is weak. For some rows the clone size is stated as once, few or many, or as a class when expanded; others skip it.

once	TRBV15	NA	TRBJ1-1	CATSRADRNTEAFF	TGTGCCACCAGCAGAGCGGACAGAAACACTGAAGCTTTCTTT
NA	TRBV6-2/TRBV6-3	NA	TRBJ2-2	CASSRDLNTGELFF	TGTGCCAGCAGCCGGGACTTGAACACCGGGGAGCTGTTTTTT
NA	TRBV10-3	NA	TRBJ2-2	CAISQTGTPDPGELFF	TGTGCCATCAGTCAGACCGGGACACCCGACCCCGGGGAGCTGTTTTTT
NA	TRBV5-5	NA	TRBJ1-6	CASSLAGEWPYNSPLHF	TGTGCCAGCAGCTTGGCCGGGGAGTGGCCCTATAATTCACCCCTCCACTTT
NA	TRBV16	NA	TRBJ1-1	CASSQSVGQGRVMNTEAFF	TGTGCCAGCAGCCAATCGGTAGGGCAGGGAAGGGTCATGAACACTGAAGCTTTCTTT
NA	TRBV9	TRBD1	TRBJ2-6	CASSVGRSLGDSYSGANVLTF	TGTGCCAGCAGCGTAGGGAGATCGTTAGGGGACAGCTACTCTGGGGCCAACGTCCTGACTTTC
NA	TRBV10-3	TRBD2	TRBJ2-7	CAISGLAGRDEQYF	TGTGCCATCAGTGGACTAGCGGGAAGGGACGAGCAGTACTTC
once	TRBV28	NA	TRBJ2-3	CASSLLAEASTDTQYF	TGTGCCAGCAGTTTATTGGCGGAAGCTAGCACAGATACGCAGTATTTT
NA	TRBV30	TRBD2	TRBJ2-7	CAWSVLSGSSYEQYF	TGTGCCTGGAGTGTACTTAGCGGGAGTAGTTACGAGCAGTACTTC
NA	TRBV14	NA	TRBJ2-3	CASSQESPRYTDTQYF	TGTGCCAGCAGCCAAGAATCCCCCCGGTACACAGATACGCAGTATTTT
NA	TRBV5-4	NA	TRBJ2-5	CASSLGSGEETQYF	TGTGCCAGCAGCTTGGGTTCAGGGGAAGAGACCCAGTACTTC
NA	TRBV6-6	TRBD1	TRBJ1-2	CASSGTGGAGGYTF	TGTGCCAGCAGCGGGACAGGGGGCGCGGGGGGCTACACCTTC
NA	TRBV2	NA	TRBJ1-6	CASSERASYNSPLHF	TGTGCCAGCAGTGAGAGGGCCTCCTATAATTCACCCCTCCACTTT
NA	TRBV28	NA	TRBJ1-6	CASREANSPLHF	TGTGCCAGCAGGGAGGCTAATTCACCCCTCCACTTT
NA	TRBV28	TRBD2	TRBJ2-1	CASKTSGRTTEQFF	TGTGCCAGCAAGACTAGCGGGAGAACGACTGAGCAGTTCTTC
once	TRBV19	NA	TRBJ1-5	CASISRDRIIYNQPQHF	TGTGCCAGTATTAGCAGGGATAGGATAATCTACAATCAGCCCCAGCATTTT
NA	TRBV28	NA	TRBJ2-7	CASRGRESSYEQYF	TGTGCCAGCAGAGGTCGGGAGAGCTCCTACGAGCAGTACTTC
NA	TRBV12-3/TRBV12-4	NA	TRBJ1-6	CASNLSGNSPLHF	TGTGCCAGCAACCTTTCAGGAAATTCACCCCTCCACTTT
NA	TRBV5-8	NA	TRBJ2-3	CASSQPIQRSSTDTQYF	TGTGCCAGCAGCCAACCAATTCAGCGAAGTAGCACAGATACGCAGTATTTT
NA	TRBV11-2	NA	TRBJ2-7	CASSLGGLYEQYF	TGTGCCAGCAGCTTAGGGGGACTCTACGAGCAGTACTTC
NA	TRBV6-6	TRBD1	TRBJ2-7	CASSLPGQGYEQYF	TGTGCCAGCAGCCTGCCGGGACAGGGTTACGAGCAGTACTTC
NA	TRBV3-1/TRBV3-2	NA	TRBJ1-6	CASSRGESNSPLHF	TGTGCCAGCAGCCGGGGGGAAAGTAATTCACCCCTCCACTTT
once	TRBV25-1	TRBD1	TRBJ2-1	CASSPNHRGRRGEQFF	TGTGCCAGCAGCCCAAACCACAGGGGGCGACGGGGTGAGCAGTTCTTC
NA	TRBV28	TRBD2	TRBJ2-5	CASNSGGAEETQYF	TGTGCCAGCAACAGCGGGGGGGCGGAAGAGACCCAGTACTTC
NA	TRBV5-1	NA	TRBJ1-2	CASSLGTSKGYTF	TGCGCCAGCAGTCTCGGGACAAGTAAAGGCTACACCTTC
medium-sized	TRBV9	NA	TRBJ1-3	CASSVGGVTGNTIYF	TGTGCCAGCAGCGTAGGGGGGGTAACTGGAAACACCATATATTTT
NA	TRBV2	TRBD2	TRBJ2-3	CASRLAGWIDTQYF	TGTGCCAGCAGACTAGCGGGCTGGATAGATACGCAGTATTTT